This T cell receptor beta chain was captured by sequencing in a study of T cell responses to AZD1222 COVID-19 vaccine. Study results and caveats: Dominant at 160-218 and 743-854, vaccine-associated CD4 TCRs also spanned spike. Per reports, nearly half of all spike-specific TCRs target regions that are unmutated in variants.

V was clipped by 0 bases and J by 0 bases, with 13 bases between them. Germline V gene sequence: CDR1 SGDLS, CDR2 YYNGEE. The CDR3 totals 18 residues. This table comes from immunoSEQ multiplex PCR, and its TCRdb copy is limited to in-frame clones, with some not included. The table records 75,000 to 100,000 clones, 90% of them present only once. As for this clone: The antigen remains unidentified.

This chain links TRBV9 with TRBJ1-6; D uncertain. The sequence was collected from an adult in good health. The sample here was peripheral blood, taken on day 0 of AZD1222 vaccination. The DNA for the CDR3 is TGTGCCAGCAGCGTAGCGGCGATATCAAACTCCTATAATTCACCCCTCCACTTT. This translates into CASSVAAISNSYNSPLHF.